The sequence of this T cell receptor (beta chain) was determined in a study of CD8 T cells in Susac syndrome. Germline trimming cut 1 base from V and 1 base from J; bases unmatched to any gene: 2. Germline CDR1 is DFQATT and CDR2 is SNEGSKA (reference sequence). The CDR3 has 15 amino acids. Study observations and caveats: The relatively small number of individuals in the TCR sequencing and HLA analysis was acknowledged by the study.

The T cells that were sequenced for TCR beta were CD8+ and CD4+ cells from blood. Through negative isolation, CD4+ and CD8+ T cells were obtained, while TEMRA cells were enriched using FACS. In regard to this clonotype: Its antigen is undetermined.

RNA, at 0.5 to 1 ug, was reverse transcribed with random hexamers. Amplification of TCR beta CDR3 used immunoSEQ multiplex PCR across 54 Vbeta and 13 Jbeta. TCRdb processed the immunoSEQ multiplex PCR reads anew with MiXCR; each CDR3 protein has one entry. The table has roughly 200,000 distinct CDR3 sequences, less than 95% seen once. The chain carries TRBV20-1 and TRBJ2-7; the match to TRBD2 covers 12 bases. The receptor was derived from a human donor in good health. Source material: CD4+ T cells from PBMCs. CDR3 DNA sequence: TGCAGTGCTAGAGGGACTAGCGGGAAGTCCTACGAGCAGTACTTC. This translates into CSARGTSGKSYEQYF.